These 31 T cell receptor beta chains were sequenced from one sample in a study of type 1 regulatory T cells. Overall study results and limits: Tr1 cells had a more restricted TCR repertoire than non-Tr1 cells.

Their antigen targets remain unknown. TCRdb recomputed calls from the reads with MiXCR, one row per CDR3 protein. The sample holds about 69,000 distinct CDR3 sequences, around 21% seen once. The sample comprised cultured type 1 regulatory T (Tr1) cells, either the whole culture or a sorted fraction (not recorded which). These receptors all come from a human donor in good health.

This clonotype has more than one count but fewer than ten. CDR3 residues: CASSLGDTDTQYF. The DNA of the CDR3 is TGTGCCAGCAGCTTAGGGGACACAGATACGCAGTATTTT. The V gene is TRBV11-1, the J gene TRBJ2-3; D unresolved. CDR3 size: 13 residues. The V and J ends lost 1 base and 2 bases respectively, with 4 bases between them. Germline assignment: CDR1 SGHAT and CDR2 FQDESV (reference sequence).

V usage is TRBV12-3 or TRBV12-4 and J usage is TRBJ1-5, with D possibly being TRBD1 (5 bases). CDR3 length equals 13 residues. Trimming stripped 3 bases from V and 7 bases from J, with 10 bases between. CDR3 loop: CASSFRGDQPQHF. DNA of the CDR3: TGTGCCAGCAGTTTCCGAGGGGACCAGCCCCAGCATTTT.

This sequence joins TRBV6-1 and TRBJ1-1; possibly TRBD1 for D (6 bases). Trimming cost V 11 bases and J 8 bases, with 9 bases left between them. The CDR3 consists of 9 residues. Germline V lookup: CDR1 MNHNS, CDR2 SASEGT. As DNA, the CDR3 is TGTGCCGCCGGACAGGAAGCTTTCTTT. Translating gives CAAGQEAFF.

This clonotype was picked up many times. The J gene is TRBJ2-7, the V gene TRBV7-2, with 7 bases aligning to TRBD2. The germline CDR1 and CDR2 sequences are SGHTA and FQGNSA. The junction had 11 bases not matched to a gene; V was cut back by 5 bases and J by 7 bases. The CDR3 consists of 14 residues. The CDR3 nucleotides read TGTGCCAGCAGCCTGATGCGGGAGACGGGGGAGCAGTACTTC. Protein sequence: CASSLMRETGEQYF.

The table lists this clonotype with a few counts. The chain couples TRBV12-3 or TRBV12-4 to TRBJ2-3; D is unclear. V lost 7 bases, J lost 5 bases, and 16 bases lay in between. The CDR3 sequence is 14 residues long. CDR3: CASTKSSRVDTQYF. CDR3 in DNA: TGTGCCAGCACAAAGAGCTCCCGGGTAGATACGCAGTATTTT.

This clonotype was observed a handful of times. V usage is TRBV5-1 and J usage is TRBJ1-2; the D gene is possibly TRBD1 (5 bases). Germline V lookup: CDR1 SGHRS, CDR2 YFSETQ. The CDR3 length is 14 residues. V was cut by 7 bases and J by 4 bases, with 17 bases left in between. CDR3 coding DNA: TGCGCCAGCGCCTCGCAGGGAGGACCCTATGGCTACACCTTC. Translated: CASASQGGPYGYTF. Full variable domain (remainder filled in from reference TRBV5-1 and TRBJ1-2): KAGVTQTPRYLIKTRGQQVTLSCSPISGHRSVSWYQQTPGQGLQFLFEYFSETQRNKGNFPGRFSGRQFSNSRSEMNVSTLELGDSALYLCASASQGGPYGYTFGSGTRLTVV.

This clonotype came up a few times. The V and J genes are TRBV20-1 and TRBJ1-5; possibly TRBD1 for D (6 bases). The germline V and J ends were trimmed by 5 bases and 6 bases, with 14 bases remaining between them. The germline V gene encodes CDR1 DFQATT and CDR2 SNEGSKA (reference sequence). CDR3 length: 13 amino acids. The CDR3 coding sequence is TGCAGTGCTCGAGGGGGGGTTGGTCAGCCCCAGCATTTT. The encoded protein is CSARGGVGQPQHF.

The chain is built from TRBV7-6 and TRBJ1-6; no clear D gene. The V gene's germline CDR1 is SGHVS and CDR2 FNYEAQ. Trimming pared 3 bases from V and 10 bases from J, leaving 10 bases between. CDR3 length equals 13 residues. The CDR3 protein is CASSLGEGSPLHF. The CDR3 bases are TGTGCCAGCAGCTTGGGCGAGGGATCACCCCTCCACTTT.

This clonotype was counted between two and nine times. The chain carries TRBV7-8 and TRBJ2-1; 8 bases map to TRBD2. The CDR3 totals 17 residues. V was clipped by 1 base and J by 2 bases; unmatched bases: 7. Germline CDR1 SGHVS, CDR2 FQNEAQ. The CDR3 region has the DNA TGTGCCAGCAGCTTAGGAGGCGGGAGGCAGACCTACAATGAGCAGTTCTTC. Its protein product is CASSLGGGRQTYNEQFF.

This clonotype was counted a few times. The chain employs TRBV18 and TRBJ1-5; possibly TRBD1 for D (6 bases). V dropped 8 bases and J dropped 5 bases, with 13 bases sitting between them. The CDR3 sequence is 13 residues long. Germline CDR1 is KGHSH and CDR2 is LQKENI. The CDR3 sequence: CASGAGVDQPQHF. DNA for the CDR3: TGTGCCAGCGGGGCAGGGGTGGATCAGCCCCAGCATTTT.

Ten or more counts support this clonotype. V gene TRBV3-1 combines with J gene TRBJ1-2; no definite D call. Germline CDR1 reads LGHDT; CDR2 reads YNNKEL (reference sequence). Trimming cost V 4 bases and J 4 bases, with 16 bases left between them. The CDR3 totals 15 residues. CDR3 sequence (DNA): TGTGCCAGCAGCCCGTCACAAGGCAGGAGCTATGGCTACACCTTC. Translated: CASSPSQGRSYGYTF.

This clonotype rates as medium-sized. CDR3 bases: TGCGCCAGCAGCTTGGAGGGACAGGGGCTCCATGAGCAGTTCTTC. It specifies CASSLEGQGLHEQFF. The chain uses TRBV5-1 and TRBJ2-1; 10 bases agree with TRBD1. The CDR3 is 15 amino acids. V lost 0 bases to trimming and J lost 8 bases; unmatched junction nucleotides: 5. CDR1 is SGHRS, CDR2 YFSETQ, per germline.

V usage is TRBV20-1 and J usage is TRBJ1-6; D not resolved. The CDR3 sequence is 15 residues long. Trimming removed 7 bases at V and 7 bases at J, with 20 bases between. Germline CDR1 reads DFQATT; CDR2 reads SNEGSKA (reference sequence). CDR3 sequence: CSVGRPSSPNSPLHF. The CDR3 bases are TGCAGTGTAGGGAGGCCGTCTAGCCCGAATTCACCCCTCCACTTT.

This rearrangement joins TRBV12-3 or TRBV12-4 to TRBJ2-1; D may be TRBD2 (5 bases). This CDR3 spans 17 amino acids. Trimming cost V 3 bases and J 0 bases, with 15 bases left between them. The CDR3 nucleotides read TGTGCCAGCAGTTTGTACGCGGGCACGAGCTCCTACAATGAGCAGTTCTTC. Protein sequence: CASSLYAGTSSYNEQFF.

This chain joins TRBV18 and TRBJ2-7, with a tentative D call TRBD1 (5 bases). The CDR3 runs 13 residues. The V end was cut by 3 bases, the J end by 3 bases, with 9 bases between. CDR1 is KGHSH and CDR2 is LQKENI in the germline V gene. CDR3 region: CASSPQGYYEQYF. The CDR3 DNA reads as TGTGCCAGCTCACCCCAGGGTTACTACGAGCAGTACTTC.

This clonotype has only a few counts. DNA for the CDR3: TGCAGCGCTCACCCGACAGGAGGCGAGCAGTACTTC. It codes for CSAHPTGGEQYF. This sequence joins TRBV29-1 and TRBJ2-7; perhaps TRBD1 as D (6 bases). Germline assignment: CDR1 SQVTM and CDR2 ANQGSEA. V was clipped by 7 bases and J by 6 bases, with 16 bases between them. The CDR3 sequence is 12 residues long.

This clonotype was detected only a few times. The rearrangement links TRBV7-2 to TRBJ1-4; no firm D call. Germline CDR1 SGHTA, CDR2 FQGNSA. Trimming stripped 5 bases from V and 7 bases from J, with 14 bases between. CDR3 length equals 14 residues. CDR3 sequence reads: CASSLKGWGEKLFF. CDR3 bases: TGTGCCAGCAGCCTCAAGGGCTGGGGTGAAAAACTGTTTTTT. The full variable domain, in which reference TRBV7-2 and TRBJ1-4 provide the parts outside the CDR3, is GAGVSQSPSNKVTEKGKDVELRCDPISGHTALYWYRQSLGQGLEFLIYFQGNSAPDKSGLPSDRFSAERTGGSVSTLTIQRTQQEDSAVYLCASSLKGWGEKLFFGSGTQLSVL.

This clonotype was counted between two and nine times. J is TRBJ2-7 and V is TRBV20-1; 7 bases match TRBD1. This CDR3 has 14 amino acids. Unmatched junction bases numbered 7, after V lost 3 bases and J lost 2 bases. In germline, CDR1 is DFQATT, CDR2 SNEGSKA (reference sequence). Here the CDR3 reads CSARARQGPYEQYF. CDR3 sequence (DNA): TGCAGTGCTAGGGCAAGACAGGGACCCTACGAGCAGTACTTC.

This clonotype was recorded a few times. The genes are TRBV10-3 and TRBJ2-5, with D unclear. The V gene lost 6 bases and the J gene lost 3 bases, with 8 bases spanning the gap. Looked up from germline, CDR1 is ENHRY and CDR2 is SYGVKD. This CDR3 spans 12 amino acids. This CDR3 reads CAISLGEETQYF. The CDR3 DNA follows: TGTGCCATCAGCTTAGGTGAAGAGACCCAGTACTTC.

The genes are TRBV4-2 and TRBJ1-2, with D tentatively TRBD1 (6 bases). CDR3 length: 15 amino acids. V was clipped by 1 base and J by 2 bases, with 11 bases between them. Germline V CDR1 and CDR2: LGHNA, YNFKEQ. The CDR3 region is CASSQVQGQNYGYTF. As DNA, the CDR3 is TGTGCCAGCAGCCAAGTTCAAGGACAGAACTATGGCTACACCTTC.

In this sample, this clonotype turned up a few times. J is TRBJ1-5 and V is TRBV24-1, with D possibly being TRBD1 (5 bases). The CDR3 loop spans 15 amino acids. V was clipped by 4 bases and J by 7 bases, with 16 bases between them. CDR1 is KGHDR and CDR2 is SFDVKD in the germline V gene. CDR3 residues: CATSDRIGGGQPQHF. In nucleotides, the CDR3 is TGTGCCACCAGTGACCGTATCGGGGGAGGGCAGCCCCAGCATTTT.

The chain employs TRBV10-3 and TRBJ2-5; D gene unclear. V was cut by 8 bases and J by 3 bases, with 13 bases left in between. Germline CDR1 is ENHRY and CDR2 is SYGVKD. The CDR3 has 13 amino acids. In nucleotides, the CDR3 is TGTGCCATCGCCCCCCGGACCGAAGAGACCCAGTACTTC. As protein: CAIAPRTEETQYF.

V usage is TRBV2 and J usage is TRBJ2-3; TRBD2 matches at 9 bases. Germline V gene lookup returns CDR1 SNHLY and CDR2 FYNNEI. The CDR3 has 14 residues. After removal of 3 bases from V and 2 bases from J, the junction contained 0 bases not matched to a gene. The CDR3 sequence is CASSEGLATDTQYF. The CDR3, as DNA: TGTGCCAGCAGTGAGGGACTAGCCACAGATACGCAGTATTTT. Full variable domain (rest looked up from reference TRBV2 and TRBJ2-3): EPEVTQTPSHQVTQMGQEVILRCVPISNHLYFYWYRQILGQKVEFLVSFYNNEISEKSEIFDDQFSVERPDGSNFTLKIRSTKLEDSAMYFCASSEGLATDTQYFGPGTRLTVL.

This clonotype was counted only a few times. This CDR3 reads CSAQGAGGYTF. The DNA of the CDR3 is TGCAGCGCCCAGGGGGCGGGAGGCTACACCTTC. This sequence joins TRBV29-1 and TRBJ1-2, with 8 bases fitting TRBD1. V shed 7 bases and J 8 bases; nucleotides not matched to a gene: 6. This CDR3 contains 11 residues. CDR1 SQVTM and CDR2 ANQGSEA come from the germline V gene.

The sample holds a few counts of this clonotype. This chain connects TRBV27 to TRBJ2-3; D is possibly TRBD2 (6 bases). V was clipped by 3 bases and J by 2 bases, with 18 bases between them. The CDR3 extends over 17 amino acids. Looked up from germline, CDR1 is MNHEY and CDR2 is SMNVEV (reference sequence). CDR3 region: CASSLGGSGAPTDTQYF. The CDR3 DNA is TGTGCCAGCAGTTTGGGGGGTTCGGGAGCGCCCACAGATACGCAGTATTTT.

With regard to this clonotype: One junction end disagrees with the germline gene, perhaps due to a read error. This rearrangement joins TRBV7-7 to TRBJ2-3; possibly TRBD1 or TRBD2 for D (5 bases each). This CDR3 has 15 amino acids. Germline V CDR1 and CDR2: SSHAT, FNYEAQ (reference sequence). The CDR3: CASSLGTASTDTQYF. CDR3 sequence (DNA): TGTGCTAGCAGCTTAGGGACCGCCTCCACAGATACGCAGTATTTT.

This chain uses TRBV20-1 with TRBJ1-4; possible D gene TRBD1, 5 bases. The CDR3 runs to 15 residues. Trimming took off 2 bases at V and 7 bases at J, with 17 bases between the two ends. Germline V gene sequence: CDR1 DFQATT, CDR2 SNEGSKA (reference sequence). The CDR3 bases are TGCAGTGCTAGATCCGACAGCGGGAGTCGTGAAAAACTGTTTTTT. Translating it yields CSARSDSGSREKLFF.

This clonotype was counted between two and nine times. The chain uses TRBV5-4 and TRBJ2-1; no reliable D call. The germline V gene has CDR1 SGHNT and CDR2 YYREEE (reference sequence). V lost 4 bases, J lost 4 bases, and 6 bases lay in between. The CDR3 loop spans 12 amino acids. DNA of the CDR3: TGTGCCAGCAGCGGTGGGTACAATGAGCAGTTCTTC. It is translated as CASSGGYNEQFF.

The chain has TRBV20-1 and TRBJ2-7; 10 nucleotides agree with TRBD2. Germline values: CDR1 DFQATT, CDR2 SNEGSKA (reference sequence). The length of the CDR3 is 13 residues. Trimming removed 6 bases from V and 2 bases from J; junction bases left unmatched: 4. The CDR3 bases are TGCAGTGCGTTAGCGGGAGGACCCTACGAGCAGTACTTC. This gives the protein CSALAGGPYEQYF.

In its sample, this clonotype was seen many times. The rearrangement joins TRBV24-1 to TRBJ1-5; a weak D match, TRBD1 (5 bases). Trimming cost V 3 bases and J 5 bases, with 7 bases left between them. This CDR3 contains 13 residues. Germline assignment: CDR1 KGHDR and CDR2 SFDVKD. The chain's CDR3 is CATSDRRDQPQHF. The DNA for the CDR3 is TGTGCCACCAGTGATCGCAGGGATCAGCCCCAGCATTTT.

The chain links TRBV5-5 to TRBJ2-1; D not certain. CDR3 length: 13 residues. V gave up 2 bases and J gave up 12 bases, with 15 bases separating them. Germline assignment: CDR1 SGHKS and CDR2 YYEKEE (reference sequence). The chain's CDR3 is CASSFSYGYGQFF. The CDR3 DNA reads as TGTGCCAGCAGCTTTTCATACGGGTATGGGCAGTTCTTC.